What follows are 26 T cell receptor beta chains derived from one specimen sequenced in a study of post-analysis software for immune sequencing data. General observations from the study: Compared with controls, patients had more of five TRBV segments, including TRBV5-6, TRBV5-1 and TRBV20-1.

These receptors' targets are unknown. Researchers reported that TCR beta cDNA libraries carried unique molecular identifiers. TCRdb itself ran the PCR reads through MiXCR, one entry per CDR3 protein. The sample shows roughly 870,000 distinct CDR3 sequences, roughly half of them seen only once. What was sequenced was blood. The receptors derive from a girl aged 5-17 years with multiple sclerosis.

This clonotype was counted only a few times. The CDR3 DNA follows: TGCAGTGCCCAGACACACAGAAGCACAGATACGCAGTATTTT. It codes for CSAQTHRSTDTQYF. The chain combines TRBV20-1 with TRBJ2-3; D is unclear. This CDR3 has 14 residues. Germline V gene lookup returns CDR1 DFQATT and CDR2 SNEGSKA (reference sequence). V lost 6 bases, J lost 0 bases, and 13 bases lay in between.

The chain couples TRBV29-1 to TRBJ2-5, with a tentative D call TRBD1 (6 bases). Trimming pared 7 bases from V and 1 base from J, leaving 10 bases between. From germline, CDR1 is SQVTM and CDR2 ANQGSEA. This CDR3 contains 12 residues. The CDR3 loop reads CSGGRGQETQYF. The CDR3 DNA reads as TGCAGCGGAGGCAGGGGCCAAGAGACCCAGTACTTC. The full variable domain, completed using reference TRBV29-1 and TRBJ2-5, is SAVISQKPSRDICQRGTSLTIQCQVDSQVTMMFWYRQQPGQSLTLIATANQGSEATYESGFVIDKFPISRPNLTFSTLTVSNMSPEDSSIYLCSGGRGQETQYFGPGTRLLVL.

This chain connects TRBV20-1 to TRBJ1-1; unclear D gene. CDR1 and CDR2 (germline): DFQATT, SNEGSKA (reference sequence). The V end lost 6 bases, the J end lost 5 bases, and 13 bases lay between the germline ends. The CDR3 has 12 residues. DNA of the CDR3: TGCAGTGCCCCTGGGAGTACAACTGAAGCTTTCTTT. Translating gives CSAPGSTTEAFF.

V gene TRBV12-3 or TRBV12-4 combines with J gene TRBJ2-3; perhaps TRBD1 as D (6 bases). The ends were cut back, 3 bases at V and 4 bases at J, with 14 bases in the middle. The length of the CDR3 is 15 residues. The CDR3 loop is CASSLAQGLADTQYF. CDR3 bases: TGTGCCAGCAGTTTGGCCCAGGGGTTAGCAGATACGCAGTATTTT.

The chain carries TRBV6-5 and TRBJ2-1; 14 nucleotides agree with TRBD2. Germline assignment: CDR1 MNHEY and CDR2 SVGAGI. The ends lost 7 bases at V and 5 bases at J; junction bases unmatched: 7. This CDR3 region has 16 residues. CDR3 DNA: TGTGCCAGCATGCCGACTAGCGGGAGGGTCCACAATGAGCAGTTCTTC. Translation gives CASMPTSGRVHNEQFF.

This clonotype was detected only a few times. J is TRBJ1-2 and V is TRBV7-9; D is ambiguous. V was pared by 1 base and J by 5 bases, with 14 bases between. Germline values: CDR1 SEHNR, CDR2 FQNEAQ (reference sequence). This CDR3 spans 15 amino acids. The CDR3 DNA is TGTGCCAGCAGCTTAGGGTCCGGAGACACATATGGCTACACCTTC. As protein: CASSLGSGDTYGYTF. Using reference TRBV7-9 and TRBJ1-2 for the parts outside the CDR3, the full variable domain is DTGVSQNPRHKITKRGQNVTFRCDPISEHNRLYWYRQTLGQGPEFLTYFQNEAQLEKSRLLSDRFSAERPKGSFSTLEIQRTEQGDSAMYLCASSLGSGDTYGYTFGSGTRLTVV.

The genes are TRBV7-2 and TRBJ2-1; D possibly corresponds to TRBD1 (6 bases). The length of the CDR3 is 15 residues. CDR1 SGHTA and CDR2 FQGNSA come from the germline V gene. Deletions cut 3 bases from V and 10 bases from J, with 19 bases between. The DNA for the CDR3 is TGTGCCAGCAGCTTTGGGTGGGACATGCACCCGGAGCAGTTCTTC. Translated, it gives CASSFGWDMHPEQFF.

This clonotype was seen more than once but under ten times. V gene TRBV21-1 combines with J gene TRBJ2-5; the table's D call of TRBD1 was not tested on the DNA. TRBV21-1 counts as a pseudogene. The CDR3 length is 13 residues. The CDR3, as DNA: TGTGCCAGCAGCCTGGGCGTAACGGAGACCCAGTACTTC. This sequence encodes CASSLGVTETQYF.

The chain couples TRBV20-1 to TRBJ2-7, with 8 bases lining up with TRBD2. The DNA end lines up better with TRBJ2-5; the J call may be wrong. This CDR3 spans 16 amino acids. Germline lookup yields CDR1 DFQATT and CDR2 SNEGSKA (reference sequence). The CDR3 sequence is CSARDMGSGNRETQYF. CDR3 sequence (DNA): TGCAGTGCTAGAGATATGGGTAGCGGGAATAGGGAGACCCAGTACTTC.

The CDR3 sequence: CASSLDLGGSYEQYF. The CDR3 region has the DNA TGTGCCAGCAGCTTAGATCTCGGGGGCTCCTACGAGCAGTACTTC. The J gene is TRBJ2-7, the V gene TRBV7-6; D possibly corresponds to TRBD2 (6 bases). Between the trimmed V and J ends, which lost 1 base and 0 bases, there was a span of 10 bases. Germline V gene data show CDR1 as SGHVS and CDR2 as FNYEAQ. CDR3 length: 15 amino acids.

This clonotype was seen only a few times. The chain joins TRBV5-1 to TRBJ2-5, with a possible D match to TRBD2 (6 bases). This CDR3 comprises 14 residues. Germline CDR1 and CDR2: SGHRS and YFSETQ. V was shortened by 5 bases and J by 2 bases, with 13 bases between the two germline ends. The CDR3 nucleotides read TGCGCCAGCAGGAAGGACTACTCACAAGAGACCCAGTACTTC. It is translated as CASRKDYSQETQYF.

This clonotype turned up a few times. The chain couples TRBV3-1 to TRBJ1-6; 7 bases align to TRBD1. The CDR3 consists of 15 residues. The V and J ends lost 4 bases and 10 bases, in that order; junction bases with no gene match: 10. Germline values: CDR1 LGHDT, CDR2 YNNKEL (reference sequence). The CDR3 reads CASSPRQGLGSPLHF. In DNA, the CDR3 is TGTGCCAGCAGCCCCCGACAGGGATTAGGCTCACCCCTCCACTTT.

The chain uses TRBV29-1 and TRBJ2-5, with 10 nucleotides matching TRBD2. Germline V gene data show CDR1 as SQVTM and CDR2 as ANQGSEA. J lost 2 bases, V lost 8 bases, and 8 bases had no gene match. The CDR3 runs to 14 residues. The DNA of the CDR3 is TGCAGCTGTAGGGGACTAGCGTCACAAGAGACCCAGTACTTC. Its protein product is CSCRGLASQETQYF.

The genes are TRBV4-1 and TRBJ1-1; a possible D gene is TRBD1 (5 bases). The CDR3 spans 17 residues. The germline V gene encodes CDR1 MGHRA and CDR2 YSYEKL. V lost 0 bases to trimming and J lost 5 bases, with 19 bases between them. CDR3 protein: CASSQDWVALGETEAFF. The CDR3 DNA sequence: TGCGCCAGCAGCCAAGATTGGGTGGCCCTGGGGGAAACTGAAGCTTTCTTT.

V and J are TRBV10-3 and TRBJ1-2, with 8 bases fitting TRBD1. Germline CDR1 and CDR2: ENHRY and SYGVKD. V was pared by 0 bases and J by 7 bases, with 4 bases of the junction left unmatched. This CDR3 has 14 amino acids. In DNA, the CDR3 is TGTGCCATCAGTGAGTCACAGGGGGGTATTGGCTACACCTTC. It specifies CAISESQGGIGYTF.

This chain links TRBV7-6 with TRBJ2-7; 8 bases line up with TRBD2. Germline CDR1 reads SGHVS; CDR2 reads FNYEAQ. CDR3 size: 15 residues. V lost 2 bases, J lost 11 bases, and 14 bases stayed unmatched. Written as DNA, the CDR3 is TGTGCCAGCAGCTTAAAGTCAACCCCGGGGGGGGCCAAGTACTTC. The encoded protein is CASSLKSTPGGAKYF.

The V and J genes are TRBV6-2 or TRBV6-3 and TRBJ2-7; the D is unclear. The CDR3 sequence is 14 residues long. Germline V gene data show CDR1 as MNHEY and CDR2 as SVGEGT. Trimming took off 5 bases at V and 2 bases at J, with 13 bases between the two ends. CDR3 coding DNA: TGTGCCAGCAGTAACACTCTAGGGACCTACGAGCAGTACTTC. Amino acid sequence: CASSNTLGTYEQYF.

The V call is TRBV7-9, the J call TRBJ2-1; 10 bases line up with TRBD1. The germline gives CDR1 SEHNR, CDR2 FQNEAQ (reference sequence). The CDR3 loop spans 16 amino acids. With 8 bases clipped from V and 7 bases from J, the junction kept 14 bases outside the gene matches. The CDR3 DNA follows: TGTGCCAGCGTCATCGGCGGGACAGGGGCCTGGAATGAGCAGTTCTTC. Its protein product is CASVIGGTGAWNEQFF.

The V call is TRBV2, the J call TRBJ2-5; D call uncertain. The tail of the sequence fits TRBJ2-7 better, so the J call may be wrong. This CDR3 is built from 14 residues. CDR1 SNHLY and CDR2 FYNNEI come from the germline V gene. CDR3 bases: TGTGCCAGCAGTTCCCGGCGAGTAGTCGACGAGCAGTACTTC. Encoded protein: CASSSRRVVDEQYF.

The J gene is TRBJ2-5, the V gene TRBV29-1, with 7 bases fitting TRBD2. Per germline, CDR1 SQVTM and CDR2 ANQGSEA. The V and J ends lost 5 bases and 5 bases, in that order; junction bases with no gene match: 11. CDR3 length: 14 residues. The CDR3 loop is CSVSEAGAGETQYF. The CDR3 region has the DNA TGCAGCGTTTCAGAGGCGGGAGCGGGGGAGACCCAGTACTTC.

The CDR3 here is CASSAGLGTYEQYF. CDR3 DNA sequence: TGTGCCAGCAGCGCGGGACTAGGGACCTACGAGCAGTACTTC. This chain uses TRBV3-1 with TRBJ2-7; 8 nucleotides align to TRBD2. Germline V gives CDR1 LGHDT, CDR2 YNNKEL (reference sequence). This CDR3 is 14 amino acids long. Germline trimming cut 5 bases from V and 2 bases from J; bases unmatched to any gene: 5.

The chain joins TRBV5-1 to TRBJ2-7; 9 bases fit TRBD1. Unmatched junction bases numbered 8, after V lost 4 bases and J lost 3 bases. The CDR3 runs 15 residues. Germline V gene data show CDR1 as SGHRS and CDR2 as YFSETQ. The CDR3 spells CASSPGTGILYEQYF. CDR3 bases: TGCGCCAGCAGCCCCGGGACAGGGATCCTCTACGAGCAGTACTTC.

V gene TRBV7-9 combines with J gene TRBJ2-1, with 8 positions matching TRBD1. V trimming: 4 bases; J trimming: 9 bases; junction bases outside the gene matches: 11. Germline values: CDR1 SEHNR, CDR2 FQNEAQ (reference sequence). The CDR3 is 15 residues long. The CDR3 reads CASSSRQGMGGEQFF. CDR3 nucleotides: TGTGCCAGCAGCTCTCGACAGGGGATGGGGGGTGAGCAGTTCTTC.

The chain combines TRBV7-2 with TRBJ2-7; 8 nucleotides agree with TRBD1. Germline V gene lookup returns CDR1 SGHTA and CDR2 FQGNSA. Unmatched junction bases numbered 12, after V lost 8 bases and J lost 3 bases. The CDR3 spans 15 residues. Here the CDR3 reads CASSARDRTLYEQYF. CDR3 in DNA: TGTGCCAGCTCAGCCCGGGACAGGACTCTCTACGAGCAGTACTTC.

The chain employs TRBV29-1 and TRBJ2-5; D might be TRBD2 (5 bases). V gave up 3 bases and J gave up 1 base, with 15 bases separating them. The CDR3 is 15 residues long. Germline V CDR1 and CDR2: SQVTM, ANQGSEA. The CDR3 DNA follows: TGCAGCGTTGATAGGCCCCGGGGTTTCCAAGAGACCCAGTACTTC. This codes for CSVDRPRGFQETQYF.

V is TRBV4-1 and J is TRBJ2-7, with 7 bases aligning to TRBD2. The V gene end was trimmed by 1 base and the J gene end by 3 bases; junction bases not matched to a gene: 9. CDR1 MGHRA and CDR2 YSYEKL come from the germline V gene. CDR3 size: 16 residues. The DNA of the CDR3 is TGCGCCAGCAGCCAAGTTACTAGCGTGGAGGGCTACGAGCAGTACTTC. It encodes CASSQVTSVEGYEQYF.